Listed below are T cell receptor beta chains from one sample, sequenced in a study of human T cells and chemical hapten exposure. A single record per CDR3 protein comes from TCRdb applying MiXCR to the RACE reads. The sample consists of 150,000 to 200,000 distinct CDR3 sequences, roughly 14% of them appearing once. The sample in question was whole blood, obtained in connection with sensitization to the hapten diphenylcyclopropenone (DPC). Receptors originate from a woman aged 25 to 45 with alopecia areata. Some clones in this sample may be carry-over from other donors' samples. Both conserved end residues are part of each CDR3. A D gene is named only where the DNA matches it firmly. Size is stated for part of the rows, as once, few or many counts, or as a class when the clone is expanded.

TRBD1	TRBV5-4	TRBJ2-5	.	TGTGCCAGCAGGGTAGACAGGGGGACCCAGTACTTC	CASRVDRGTQYF
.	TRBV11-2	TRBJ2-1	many	TGTGCCAGCAGCCCGTCAACTAGTACAATGAAGCAGTTCTTC	CASSPSTSTMKQFF
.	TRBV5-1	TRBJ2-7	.	TGCGCCAGCAGCTTTGGGCAGGGGAGCGAGCAGTACTTC	CASSFGQGSEQYF
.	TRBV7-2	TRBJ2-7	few	TGTGCCAGCAGCATAGGCACGGTGGGATACGAGCAGTACTTC	CASSIGTVGYEQYF
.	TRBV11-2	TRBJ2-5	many	TGTGCCAGCAGCGTCTCTGGTGCGGGGTTGGAGACCCAGTACTTC	CASSVSGAGLETQYF
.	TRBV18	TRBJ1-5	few	TGTGCCAGCTCAATCTCAGGGACAAGCAATCAGCCCCAGCATTTT	CASSISGTSNQPQHF
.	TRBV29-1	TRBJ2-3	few	TGCAGCGTTAGGGGCGCCACAGATACGCAGTATTTT	CSVRGATDTQYF
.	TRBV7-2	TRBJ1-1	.	TGTGCCAGCAGCTGGCTTGGGTCTAAAGCTTTCTTT	CASSWLGSKAFF
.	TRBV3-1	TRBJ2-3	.	TGTGCCAGCAGCCAAGGGGTGGACTGGTACACAGATACGCAGTATTTT	CASSQGVDWYTDTQYF
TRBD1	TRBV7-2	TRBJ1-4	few	TGTGCCAGCAGCCGTCAGGGGGCAACTAATGAAAAACTGTTTTTT	CASSRQGATNEKLFF
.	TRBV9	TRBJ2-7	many	TGTGCCAGCAGCTCCAGTAGGGGCCCTCCTTACGAGCAGTACTTC	CASSSSRGPPYEQYF
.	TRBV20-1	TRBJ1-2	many	TGCAGTGCTAGAGAGTCCCACTATGGCTACACCTTC	CSARESHYGYTF
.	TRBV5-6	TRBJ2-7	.	TGTGCCAGCAGCTCACAGGGTGACGAGCAGTACTTC	CASSSQGDEQYF
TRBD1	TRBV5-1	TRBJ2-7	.	TGCGCCAGCAGCTCCTCCGGGACAGGGACCCGAAGGGCCTACGAGCAGTACTTC	CASSSSGTGTRRAYEQYF
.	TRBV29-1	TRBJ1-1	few	TGCACCACGGGTATGTTGAACACTGAAGCTTTCTTT	CTTGMLNTEAFF
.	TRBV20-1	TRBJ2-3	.	TGCAGTTCTATCCTTCTCCGGACAGATACGCAGTATTTT	CSSILLRTDTQYF
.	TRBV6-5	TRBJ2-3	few	TGTGCCAGCAGACAGGGAAGATGGGATACGCAGTATTTT	CASRQGRWDTQYF
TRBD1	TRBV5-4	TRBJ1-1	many	TGTGCCAGCAGCTCAATGGGACAGGGGAGCACTGAAGCTTTCTTT	CASSSMGQGSTEAFF
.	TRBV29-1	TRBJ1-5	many	TGCAGCGTTGAGGCAGGGGTCGGTCAGCCCCAGCATTTT	CSVEAGVGQPQHF
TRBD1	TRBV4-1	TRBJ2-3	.	TGCGCCAGCAGCCAAGCCCAGGGGGCTCGCACAGATACGCAGTATTTT	CASSQAQGARTDTQYF
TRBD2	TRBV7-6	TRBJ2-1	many	TGTGCCAGCAGCTTAAAATTACGGGCTAGCGGGAGGGATAGAAATGAGCAGTTCTTC	CASSLKLRASGRDRNEQFF
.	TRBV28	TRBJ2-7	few	TGTGCCAGCGGTACAGTCACCTACGAGCAGTACTTC	CASGTVTYEQYF
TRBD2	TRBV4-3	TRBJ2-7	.	TGCGCCAGCAGCCAAGATGGTGGGACTAGCGACGAGCAGTACTTC	CASSQDGGTSDEQYF
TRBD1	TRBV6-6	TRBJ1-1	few	TGTGCCAGCAGTGCCTGGGGACAGGGAAACACTGAAGCTTTCTTT	CASSAWGQGNTEAFF
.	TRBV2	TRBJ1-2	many	TGTGCCAGCAGTGAAGGTGGCGGCGATGGCTACACCTTC	CASSEGGGDGYTF
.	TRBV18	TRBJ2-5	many	TGTGCCAGCTCATGGGGAGAGACCCAGTACTTC	CASSWGETQYF
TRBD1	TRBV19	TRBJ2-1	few	TGTGCCAGTAGTACAAAACAGGGGGGATCCTACAATGAGCAGTTCTTC	CASSTKQGGSYNEQFF
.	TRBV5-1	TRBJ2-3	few	TGCGCCAGCAGCTTGGACGGGGGAACAGATACGCAGTATTTT	CASSLDGGTDTQYF
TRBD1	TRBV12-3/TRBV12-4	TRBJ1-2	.	TGTGCCAGCAGTTCTGGGACAGCGATGTACACCTTC	CASSSGTAMYTF
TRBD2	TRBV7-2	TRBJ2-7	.	TGTGCCAGCAGCTTAATTCATAGCGGGGGCACCGAGCAGTACTTC	CASSLIHSGGTEQYF
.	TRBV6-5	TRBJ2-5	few	TGTGCCAGCAGACCTTTAACGGGAGTAATTTACCAAGAGACCCAGTACTTC	CASRPLTGVIYQETQYF
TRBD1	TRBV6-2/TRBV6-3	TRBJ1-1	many	TGTGCCAGCAGTTTCCCCACCGTCGGGAAGGACAGGGGCCCCGCCGACACTGAAGCTTTCTTT	CASSFPTVGKDRGPADTEAFF
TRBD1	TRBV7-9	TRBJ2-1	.	TGTGCCAGCAGCTTTGCCGGGACAGGGACCTACAATGAGCAGTTCTTC	CASSFAGTGTYNEQFF
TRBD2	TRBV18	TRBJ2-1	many	TGTGCCACCCTCCTGACTAGCGGGAGTCACAATGAGCAGTTCTTC	CATLLTSGSHNEQFF
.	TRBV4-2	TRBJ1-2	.	TGTGCCAGCAGCCAATATGCAAGGGACTATGGCTACACCTTC	CASSQYARDYGYTF
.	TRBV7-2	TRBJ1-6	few	TGTGCCAGCAGCTTAGGAACCGGGTTACGCGGTTCACCCCTCCACTTT	CASSLGTGLRGSPLHF
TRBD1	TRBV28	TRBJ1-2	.	TGTGCCAGCAGCCTAATGGGACAGGTCGGTGGCTACACCTTC	CASSLMGQVGGYTF
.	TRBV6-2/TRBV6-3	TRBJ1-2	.	TGTGCCAGCACCCCAGGGGACCGCGCGGGGTACGGCTACACCTTC	CASTPGDRAGYGYTF
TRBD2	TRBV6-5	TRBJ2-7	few	TGTGCCAGCAGAATAGCGGGAGGATCAAACGAGCAGTACTTC	CASRIAGGSNEQYF
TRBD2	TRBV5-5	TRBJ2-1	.	TGTGCCAGCAGCTTGTCTCGCCTAGCGGGGGTCTGGGATGAGCAGTTCTTC	CASSLSRLAGVWDEQFF
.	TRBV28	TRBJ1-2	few	TGTGCCAGCAGTGGAAACTACTATGGCTACACCTTC	CASSGNYYGYTF
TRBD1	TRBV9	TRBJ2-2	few	TGTGCCAGCAGCGCCCAGGGGGTCGGGGAGCTGTTTTTT	CASSAQGVGELFF
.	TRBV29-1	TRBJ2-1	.	TGCAGCGTCGAGGGTTATGGGGGGAGTGAGCAGTTCTTC	CSVEGYGGSEQFF
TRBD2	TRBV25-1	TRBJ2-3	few	TGTGCCAGCAGTGATGCGGGAGTAGGGACAGATACGCAGTATTTT	CASSDAGVGTDTQYF
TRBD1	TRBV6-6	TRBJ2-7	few	TGTGCCAGCAGTTCAGACAGGGGCCGCTACGAGCAGTACTTC	CASSSDRGRYEQYF
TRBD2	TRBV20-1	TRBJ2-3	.	TGCAGTGCCCTGTGGGGGGGGAGCACAGATACGCAGTATTTT	CSALWGGSTDTQYF
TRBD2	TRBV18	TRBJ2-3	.	TGTGCCAGCTCACCGCTAGCGGGGAACACAGATACGCAGTATTTT	CASSPLAGNTDTQYF
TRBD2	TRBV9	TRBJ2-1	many	TGTGCCAGCAGCGTTTTCGGACTAGCGGGAGGGGGCAATGAGCAGTTCTTC	CASSVFGLAGGGNEQFF
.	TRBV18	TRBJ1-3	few	TGTGCCAGCTCACCACTGACGAGAAACACCATATATTTT	CASSPLTRNTIYF
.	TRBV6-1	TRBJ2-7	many	TGTGCCGCAAAAGGAGGGGCAGGGCCCTACGAGCAGTACTTC	CAAKGGAGPYEQYF
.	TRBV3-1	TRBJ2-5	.	TGTGCCAGCAGCCAAGAGGACGGTCGGACCCAGTACTTC	CASSQEDGRTQYF
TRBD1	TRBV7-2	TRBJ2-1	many	TGTGCCAGCAGCCAAGGGTGGGGTATTCCACAGGGGGAGATGGACAATGAGCAGTTCTTC	CASSQGWGIPQGEMDNEQFF
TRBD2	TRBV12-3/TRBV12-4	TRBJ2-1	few	TGTGCCAGCAGTTTAGGGGCGGGAGGGCCGATGAAAGAGCAGTTCTTC	CASSLGAGGPMKEQFF
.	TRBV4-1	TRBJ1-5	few	TGCGCCAGCAGCCTGAACGCCGGCGGTAGCAATCAGCCCCAGCATTTT	CASSLNAGGSNQPQHF
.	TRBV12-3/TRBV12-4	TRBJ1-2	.	TGTGCCAGCAGTTTTACAGCGGGGAGCTATGGCTACACCTTC	CASSFTAGSYGYTF
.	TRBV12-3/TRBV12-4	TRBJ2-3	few	TGTGCCAGCAGGCCAGGAGCGGCAGATACGCAGTATTTT	CASRPGAADTQYF
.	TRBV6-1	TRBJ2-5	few	TGTGCCAGCAGCCAACCGGGGGGACAGAAAGAGACCCAGTACTTC	CASSQPGGQKETQYF
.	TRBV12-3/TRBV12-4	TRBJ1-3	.	TGTGCCAGCAGTTTAACCTCTGGAAACACCATATATTTT	CASSLTSGNTIYF
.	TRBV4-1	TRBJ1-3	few	TGCGCCAGCAGCCAAGATAAGACAGTTGGAAACACCATATATTTT	CASSQDKTVGNTIYF
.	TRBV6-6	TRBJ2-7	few	TGTGCCAGCACCCCGGCCCGGGGACCGATGGAGCAGTACTTC	CASTPARGPMEQYF